This TCR beta chain was retrieved from a study of cytotoxic CD8 clonotypes in ibrutinib-treated CLL. Whole-study context: For this cohort, patients were ten to twelve relapsed/refractory and some 15 treatment-naive, while some 18 were IGHV unmutated. A mean of around 260,000 productive templates and over 75,000 productive rearrangements was obtained per sample. Findings and caveats of the study: Clonality correlated strongly with circulating CD8+ T cells and exceeded age-matched healthy donors at baseline.

V was trimmed by 4 bases and J by 4 bases, leaving 16 bases between them. This CDR3 has 15 residues. The germline gives CDR1 MGHDK, CDR2 SYGVNS. About this clone itself: Its antigen is unknown.

Here immunoSEQ multiplex PCR was the method, and the copy in TCRdb shows in-frame clones only, minus some. The sample lists 250,000 or so clones; roughly 74% were seen once. The sequence derives from a human donor with chronic lymphocytic leukemia. This chain links TRBV25-1 with TRBJ1-2; D unresolved. This specimen was PBMCs, taken after 24 months of ibrutinib treatment. The CDR3 sequence is CASSGRPVGVYGYTF. CDR3 DNA: TGTGCCAGCAGTGGTAGACCCGTCGGTGTCTATGGCTACACCTTC.